This T cell receptor (beta chain) was captured by sequencing in a study of blood T cell repertoires in COVID-19. Study-level information: Italy, Spain and the United States were the sources of the convalescent and acute COVID-19 samples. T cells, B-cell-depleted T cells, or PBMCs provided the cDNA or gDNA that served as material.

This CDR3 comprises 15 residues. Germline-derived CDR1 and CDR2 are SGHRS and YFSETQ. The V and J ends lost 0 bases and 0 bases respectively, with 7 bases between them. Sequenced by immunoSEQ multiplex PCR; TCRdb stores in-frame clones only, minus some. Of tens of thousands of clones in the sample, around 84% are singletons; the top ten hold 5.5% to 8%. The chain carries TRBV5-1 and TRBJ1-3; D call uncertain. The clonotype originates from a middle-aged man with active COVID-19. The material sequenced was peripheral blood. Here the CDR3 reads CASSLDTPSGNTIYF. CDR3 sequence (DNA): TGCGCCAGCAGCTTGGATACTCCCTCTGGAAACACCATATATTTT.